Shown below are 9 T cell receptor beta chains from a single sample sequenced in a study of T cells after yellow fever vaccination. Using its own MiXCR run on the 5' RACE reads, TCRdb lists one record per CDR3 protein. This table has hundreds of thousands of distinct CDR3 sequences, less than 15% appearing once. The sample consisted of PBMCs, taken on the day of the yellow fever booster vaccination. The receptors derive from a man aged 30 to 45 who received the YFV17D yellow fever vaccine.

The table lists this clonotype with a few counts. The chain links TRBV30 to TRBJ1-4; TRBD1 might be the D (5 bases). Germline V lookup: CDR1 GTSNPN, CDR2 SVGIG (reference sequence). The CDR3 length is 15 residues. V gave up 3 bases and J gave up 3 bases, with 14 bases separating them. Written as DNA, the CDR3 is TGTGCCTGGAGGGCCTCCGGGGCCGCTAATGAAAAACTGTTTTTT. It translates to CAWRASGAANEKLFF.

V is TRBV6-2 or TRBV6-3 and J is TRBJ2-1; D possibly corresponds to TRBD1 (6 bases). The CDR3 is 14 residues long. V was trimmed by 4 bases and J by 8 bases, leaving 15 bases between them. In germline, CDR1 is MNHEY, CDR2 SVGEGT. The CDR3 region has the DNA TGTGCCAGCAGTTTTCTCGGACAGTTACATGAGCAGTTCTTC. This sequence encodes CASSFLGQLHEQFF.

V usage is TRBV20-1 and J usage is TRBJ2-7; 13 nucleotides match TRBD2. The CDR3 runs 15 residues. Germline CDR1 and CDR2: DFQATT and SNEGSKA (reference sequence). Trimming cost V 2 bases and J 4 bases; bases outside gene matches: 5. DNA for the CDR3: TGCAGTGCTAGATCTGGACTAGCGGGAGTTTACGAGCAGTACTTC. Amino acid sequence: CSARSGLAGVYEQYF.

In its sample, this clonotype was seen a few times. DNA of the CDR3: TGTGCCAGCAGATATCGGCTAGCGGGAGGACAAAATGAGCAGTTCTTC. Translation: CASRYRLAGGQNEQFF. The V gene is TRBV5-8, the J gene TRBJ2-1, with TRBD2 matching over 11 bases. V shed 5 bases and J 7 bases; nucleotides not matched to a gene: 11. The CDR3 runs 16 residues. Per the germline V gene, CDR1 is SGHTS and CDR2 is YDEGEE.

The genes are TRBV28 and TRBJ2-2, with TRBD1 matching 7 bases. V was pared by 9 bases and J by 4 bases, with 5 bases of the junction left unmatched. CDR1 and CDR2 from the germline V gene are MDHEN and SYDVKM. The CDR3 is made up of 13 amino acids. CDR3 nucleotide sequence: TGTGCCAGTATACAGGGGATCACCGGGGAGCTGTTTTTT. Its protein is CASIQGITGELFF. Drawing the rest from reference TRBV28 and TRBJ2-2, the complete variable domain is DVKVTQSSRYLVKRTGEKVFLECVQDMDHENMFWYRQDPGLGLRLIYFSYDVKMKEKGDIPEGYSVSREKKERFSLILESASTNQTSMYLCASIQGITGELFFGEGSRLTVL.

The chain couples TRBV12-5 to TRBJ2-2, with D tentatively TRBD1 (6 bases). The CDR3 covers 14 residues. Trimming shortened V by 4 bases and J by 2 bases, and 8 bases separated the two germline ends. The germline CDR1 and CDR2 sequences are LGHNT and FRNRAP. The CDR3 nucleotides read TGTGCTAGTGGTTGGACAGCAAACACCGGGGAGCTGTTTTTT. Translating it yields CASGWTANTGELFF.

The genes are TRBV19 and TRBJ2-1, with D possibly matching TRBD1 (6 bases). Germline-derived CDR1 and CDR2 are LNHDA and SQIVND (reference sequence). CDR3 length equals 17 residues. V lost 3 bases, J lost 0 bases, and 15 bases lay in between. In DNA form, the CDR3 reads TGTGCCAGTAGTATCAGGCAGGGGTGGTTCTCCTACAATGAGCAGTTCTTC. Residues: CASSIRQGWFSYNEQFF.

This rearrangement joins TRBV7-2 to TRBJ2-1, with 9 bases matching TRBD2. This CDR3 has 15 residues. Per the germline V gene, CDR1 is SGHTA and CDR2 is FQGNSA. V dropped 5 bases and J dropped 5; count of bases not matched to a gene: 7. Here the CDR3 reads CASSPVAGAHNEQFF. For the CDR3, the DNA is TGTGCCAGCAGCCCTGTAGCGGGAGCCCACAATGAGCAGTTCTTC.

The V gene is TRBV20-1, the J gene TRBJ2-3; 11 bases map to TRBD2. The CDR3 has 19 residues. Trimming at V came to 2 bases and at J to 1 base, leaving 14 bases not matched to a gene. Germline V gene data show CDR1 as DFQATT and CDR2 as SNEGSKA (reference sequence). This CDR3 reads CSARLRGASGRRGTDTQYF. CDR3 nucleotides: TGCAGTGCTAGACTCCGGGGGGCTAGCGGGAGGAGGGGCACAGATACGCAGTATTTT.